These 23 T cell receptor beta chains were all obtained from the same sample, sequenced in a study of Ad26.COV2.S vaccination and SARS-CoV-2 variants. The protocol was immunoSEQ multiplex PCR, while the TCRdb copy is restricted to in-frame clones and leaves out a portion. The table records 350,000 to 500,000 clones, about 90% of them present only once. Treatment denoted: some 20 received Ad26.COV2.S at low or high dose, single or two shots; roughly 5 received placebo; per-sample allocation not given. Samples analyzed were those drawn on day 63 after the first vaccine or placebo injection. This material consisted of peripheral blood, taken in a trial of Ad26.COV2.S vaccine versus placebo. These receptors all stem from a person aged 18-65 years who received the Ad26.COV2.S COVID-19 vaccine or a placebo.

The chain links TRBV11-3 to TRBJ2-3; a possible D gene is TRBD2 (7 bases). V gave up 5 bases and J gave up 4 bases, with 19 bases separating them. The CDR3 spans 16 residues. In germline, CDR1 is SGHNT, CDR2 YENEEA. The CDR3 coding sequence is TGTGCCAGCAGCAAAGGGCGGGGGCCCGCCGCAGATACGCAGTATTTT. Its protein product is CASSKGRGPAADTQYF.

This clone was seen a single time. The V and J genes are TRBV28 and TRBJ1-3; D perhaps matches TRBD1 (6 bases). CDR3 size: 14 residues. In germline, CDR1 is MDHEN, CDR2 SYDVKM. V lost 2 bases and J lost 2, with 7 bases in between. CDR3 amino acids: CASSLHRAGNTIYF. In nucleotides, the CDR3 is TGTGCCAGCAGTTTACACAGGGCTGGAAACACCATATATTTT. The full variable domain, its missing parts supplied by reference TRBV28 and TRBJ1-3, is DVKVTQSSRYLVKRTGEKVFLECVQDMDHENMFWYRQDPGLGLRLIYFSYDVKMKEKGDIPEGYSVSREKKERFSLILESASTNQTSMYLCASSLHRAGNTIYFGEGSWLTVV.

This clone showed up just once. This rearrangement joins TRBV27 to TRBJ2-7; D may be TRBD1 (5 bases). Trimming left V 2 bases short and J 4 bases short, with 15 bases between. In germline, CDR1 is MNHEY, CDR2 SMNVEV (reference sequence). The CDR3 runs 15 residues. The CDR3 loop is CASSLSWRQLYEQYF. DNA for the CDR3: TGTGCCAGCAGTTTAAGTTGGAGACAGCTATACGAGCAGTACTTC.

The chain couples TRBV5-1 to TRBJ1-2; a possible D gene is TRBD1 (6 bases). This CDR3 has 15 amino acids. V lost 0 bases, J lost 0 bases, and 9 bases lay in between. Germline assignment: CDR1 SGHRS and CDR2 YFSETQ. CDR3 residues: CASSLEAGANYGYTF. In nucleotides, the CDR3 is TGCGCCAGCAGCTTGGAGGCAGGGGCTAACTATGGCTACACCTTC.

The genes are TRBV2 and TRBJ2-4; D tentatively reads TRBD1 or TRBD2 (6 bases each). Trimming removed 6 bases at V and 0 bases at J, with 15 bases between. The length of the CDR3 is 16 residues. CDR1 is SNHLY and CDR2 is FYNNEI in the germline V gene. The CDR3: CASSTTGTLAKNIQYF. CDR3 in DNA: TGTGCCAGCAGCACCACAGGGACTCTAGCCAAAAACATTCAGTACTTC.

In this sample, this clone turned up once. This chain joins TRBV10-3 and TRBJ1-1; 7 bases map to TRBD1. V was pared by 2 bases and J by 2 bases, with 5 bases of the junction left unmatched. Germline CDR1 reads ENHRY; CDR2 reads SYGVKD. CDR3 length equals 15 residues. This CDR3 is CAISEPGTENTEAFF. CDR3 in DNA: TGTGCCATCAGTGAGCCCGGGACAGAAAACACTGAAGCTTTCTTT.

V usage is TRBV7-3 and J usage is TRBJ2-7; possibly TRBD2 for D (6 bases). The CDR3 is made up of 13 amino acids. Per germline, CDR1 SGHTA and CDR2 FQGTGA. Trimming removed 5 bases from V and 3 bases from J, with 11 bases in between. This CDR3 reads CASSPGLFYEQYF. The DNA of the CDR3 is TGTGCCAGCAGCCCGGGACTCTTCTACGAGCAGTACTTC.

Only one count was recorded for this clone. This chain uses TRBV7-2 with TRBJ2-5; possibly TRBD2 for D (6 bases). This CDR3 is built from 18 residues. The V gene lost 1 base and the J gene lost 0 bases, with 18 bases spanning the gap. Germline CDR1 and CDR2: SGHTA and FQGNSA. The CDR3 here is CASSLDLAPPVDQETQYF. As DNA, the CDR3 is TGTGCCAGCAGCTTAGATCTAGCGCCCCCCGTGGACCAAGAGACCCAGTACTTC.

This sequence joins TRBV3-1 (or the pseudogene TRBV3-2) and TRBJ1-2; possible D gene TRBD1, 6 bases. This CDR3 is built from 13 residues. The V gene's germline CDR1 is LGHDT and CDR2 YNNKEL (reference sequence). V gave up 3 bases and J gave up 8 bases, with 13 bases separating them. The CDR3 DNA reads TGTGCCAGCAGCCACAACAGAGGGGGGGGCTACACCTTC. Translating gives CASSHNRGGGYTF.

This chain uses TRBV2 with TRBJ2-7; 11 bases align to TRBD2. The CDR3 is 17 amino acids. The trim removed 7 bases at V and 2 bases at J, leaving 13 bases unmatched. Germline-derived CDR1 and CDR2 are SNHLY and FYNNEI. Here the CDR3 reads CASMGGLGTSGTYEQYF. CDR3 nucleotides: TGTGCCAGCATGGGGGGGCTGGGGACTAGCGGTACCTACGAGCAGTACTTC.

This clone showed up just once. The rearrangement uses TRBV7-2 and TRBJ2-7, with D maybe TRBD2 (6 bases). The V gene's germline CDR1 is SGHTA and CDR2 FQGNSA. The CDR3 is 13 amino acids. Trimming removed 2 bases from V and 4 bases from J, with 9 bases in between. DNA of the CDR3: TGTGCCAGCAGCTTAAATAGCGGTTACGAGCAGTACTTC. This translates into CASSLNSGYEQYF.

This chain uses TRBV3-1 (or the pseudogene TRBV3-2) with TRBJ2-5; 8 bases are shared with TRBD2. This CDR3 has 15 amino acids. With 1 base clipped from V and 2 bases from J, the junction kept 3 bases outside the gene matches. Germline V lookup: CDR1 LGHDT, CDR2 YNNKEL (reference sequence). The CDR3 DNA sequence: TGTGCCAGCAGCCAAGGGACTAGCAGACAAGAGACCCAGTACTTC. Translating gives CASSQGTSRQETQYF.

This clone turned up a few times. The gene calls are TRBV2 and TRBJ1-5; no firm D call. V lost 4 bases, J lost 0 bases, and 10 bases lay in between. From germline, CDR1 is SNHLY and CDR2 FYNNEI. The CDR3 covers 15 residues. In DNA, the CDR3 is TGTGCCAGCAGTGCCAGCAGTAATAGCAATCAGCCCCAGCATTTT. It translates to CASSASSNSNQPQHF. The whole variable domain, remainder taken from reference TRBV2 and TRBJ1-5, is EPEVTQTPSHQVTQMGQEVILRCVPISNHLYFYWYRQILGQKVEFLVSFYNNEISEKSEIFDDQFSVERPDGSNFTLKIRSTKLEDSAMYFCASSASSNSNQPQHFGDGTRLSIL.

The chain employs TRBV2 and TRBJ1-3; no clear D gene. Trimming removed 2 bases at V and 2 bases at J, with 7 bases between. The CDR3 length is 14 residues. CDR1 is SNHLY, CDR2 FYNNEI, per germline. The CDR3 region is CASSERSAGNTIYF. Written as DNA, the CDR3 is TGTGCCAGCAGTGAACGGTCGGCTGGAAACACCATATATTTT.

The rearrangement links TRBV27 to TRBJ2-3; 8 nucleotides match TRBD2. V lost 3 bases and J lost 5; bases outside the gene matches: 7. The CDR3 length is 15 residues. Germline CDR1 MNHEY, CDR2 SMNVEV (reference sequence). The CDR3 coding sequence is TGTGCCAGCAGTTTTGACGGGAGGGCTAGAGATACGCAGTATTTT. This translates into CASSFDGRARDTQYF.

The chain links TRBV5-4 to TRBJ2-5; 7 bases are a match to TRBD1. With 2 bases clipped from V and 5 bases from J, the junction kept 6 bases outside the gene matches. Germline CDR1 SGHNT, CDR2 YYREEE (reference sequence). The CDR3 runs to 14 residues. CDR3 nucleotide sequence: TGTGCCAGCAGCTTATTGATACAGGGGGAGACCCAGTACTTC. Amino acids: CASSLLIQGETQYF.

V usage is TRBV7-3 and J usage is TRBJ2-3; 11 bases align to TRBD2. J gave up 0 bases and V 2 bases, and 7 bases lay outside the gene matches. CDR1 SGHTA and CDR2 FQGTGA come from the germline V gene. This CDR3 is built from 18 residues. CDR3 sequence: CASSLWASGGTSTDTQYF. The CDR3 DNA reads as TGTGCCAGCAGCTTATGGGCTAGCGGGGGGACTAGCACAGATACGCAGTATTTT.

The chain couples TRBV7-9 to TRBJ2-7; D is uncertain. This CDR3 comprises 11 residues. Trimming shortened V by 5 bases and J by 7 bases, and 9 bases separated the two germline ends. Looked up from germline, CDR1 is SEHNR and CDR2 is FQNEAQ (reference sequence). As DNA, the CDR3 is TGTGCCAGCAGCCCCCAGATAGAGCAGTACTTC. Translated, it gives CASSPQIEQYF.

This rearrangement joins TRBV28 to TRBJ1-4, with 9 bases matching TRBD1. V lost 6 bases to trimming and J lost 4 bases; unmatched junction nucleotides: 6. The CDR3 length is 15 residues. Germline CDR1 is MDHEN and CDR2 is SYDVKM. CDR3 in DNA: TGTGCCAGCAGGGCCGACAGGGGGGGTAATGAAAAACTGTTTTTT. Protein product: CASRADRGGNEKLFF.

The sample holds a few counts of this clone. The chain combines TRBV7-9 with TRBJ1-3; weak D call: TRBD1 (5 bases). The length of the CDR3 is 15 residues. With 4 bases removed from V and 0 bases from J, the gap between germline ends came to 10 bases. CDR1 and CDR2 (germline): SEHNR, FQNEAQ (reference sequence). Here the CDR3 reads CASSSGFFSGNTIYF. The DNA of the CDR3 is TGTGCCAGCAGCTCAGGGTTTTTCTCTGGAAACACCATATATTTT.

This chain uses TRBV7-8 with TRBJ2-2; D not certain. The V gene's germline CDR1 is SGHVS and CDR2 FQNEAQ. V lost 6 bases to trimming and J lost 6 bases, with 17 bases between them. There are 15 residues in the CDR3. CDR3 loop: CASSPAVGLSGELFF. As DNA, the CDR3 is TGTGCCAGCAGTCCCGCTGTGGGATTGTCCGGGGAGCTGTTTTTT. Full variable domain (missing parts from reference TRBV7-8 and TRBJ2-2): GAGVSQSPRYKVAKRGQDVALRCDPISGHVSLFWYQQALGQGPEFLTYFQNEAQLDKSGLPSDRFFAERPEGSVSTLKIQRTQQEDSAVYLCASSPAVGLSGELFFGEGSRLTVL.

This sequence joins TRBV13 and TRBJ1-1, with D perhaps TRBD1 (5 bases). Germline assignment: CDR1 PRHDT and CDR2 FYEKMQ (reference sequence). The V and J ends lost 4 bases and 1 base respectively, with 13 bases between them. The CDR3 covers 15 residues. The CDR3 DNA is TGTGCCAGCAGCTCCCCCGGGGGACGGAACACTGAAGCTTTCTTT. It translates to CASSSPGGRNTEAFF.

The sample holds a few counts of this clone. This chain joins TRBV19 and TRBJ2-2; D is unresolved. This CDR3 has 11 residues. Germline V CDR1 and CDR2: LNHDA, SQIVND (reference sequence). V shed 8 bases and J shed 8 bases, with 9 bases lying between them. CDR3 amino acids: CASLRTGELFF. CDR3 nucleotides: TGTGCCAGTCTCAGGACGGGGGAGCTGTTTTTT.